A selection of T cell receptor beta chains follows, all from one sample in a study of blood T cell repertoires in COVID-19. Using immunoSEQ multiplex PCR, the repertoire was profiled, and TCRdb retains in-frame clones only, with some absent. Among hundreds of thousands of clones listed, 90% were seen once. The sequenced material came from peripheral blood. The origin of the receptors is a woman younger than 35 with acute or convalescent COVID-19. CDR3s include the opening cysteine and the closing phenylalanine or tryptophan. The D gene is left open where the match is weak. Clone size, where shown, is once, few, many, or a class for clones that have expanded.

TRBV30	.	TRBJ1-5	.	TGTGCCTGGAGTAGAGGCAGAGATCAGCCCCAGCATTTT	CAWSRGRDQPQHF
TRBV7-8	.	TRBJ1-1	TRBD1	TGTGCCAGCAGCCCTTCGACAGGGCAAGGGGGCACTGAAGCTTTCTTT	CASSPSTGQGGTEAFF
TRBV24-1	.	TRBJ1-2	TRBD1	TGTGCCACCAGTGACCCAACCCGCCGGGACAGTCAAGCGGGCGGCTACACCTTC	CATSDPTRRDSQAGGYTF
TRBV5-1	.	TRBJ1-1	.	TGCGCCAGCAGGGGGGCCTCACCTGAAGCTTTCTTT	CASRGASPEAFF
TRBV23-1	.	TRBJ1-4	.	TGCGCCAGCAGACAAGCAAATGACATAGGAGGTCCAACTAATGAAAAACTGTTTTTT	CASRQANDIGGPTNEKLFF
TRBV13	.	TRBJ1-3	TRBD1	TGTGCCAGCAGCTCAACAGGGGTTTTGAATGGAAACACCATATATTTT	CASSSTGVLNGNTIYF
TRBV30	few	TRBJ1-2	.	TGTGCCTGGAGCGCATTCGGGGAGGGAGAGAGCTACACCTTC	CAWSAFGEGESYTF
TRBV18	.	TRBJ1-1	.	TGTGCCAGCTCACCACCGGGAGTGAACACTGAAGCTTTCTTT	CASSPPGVNTEAFF
TRBV21-1	once	TRBJ2-5	.	TGTGCCAGCCCGTTGGACAGGGAAGAGACCCAGTACTTC	CASPLDREETQYF
TRBV4-2	.	TRBJ1-2	TRBD1	TGTGCCAGCAGCCAAGTTGGGACAGGGAGTAACTATGGCTACACCTTC	CASSQVGTGSNYGYTF
TRBV9	.	TRBJ1-6	TRBD1	TGTGCCAGCAGCGTAGGAGGACAGGGCAATTCACCCCTCCACTTT	CASSVGGQGNSPLHF
TRBV7-8	.	TRBJ1-6	.	TGTGCCAGCAGCTTAGCGGGGGGGGTGGATTCACCCCTCCACTTT	CASSLAGGVDSPLHF
TRBV19	.	TRBJ1-1	.	TGTGCCAGTAGCTCTCACTGGGGCAGCGACCCGAACACTGAAGCTTTCTTT	CASSSHWGSDPNTEAFF
TRBV24-1	.	TRBJ1-5	TRBD1	TGTGCCACCAGTGATGGACCGGGACAGGGGAATCAGCCCCAGCATTTT	CATSDGPGQGNQPQHF
TRBV15	few	TRBJ1-3	.	TGTGCCACCAGCAGAAAAACACAGGGACCTGGAAACACCATATATTTT	CATSRKTQGPGNTIYF
TRBV7-2	.	TRBJ1-2	.	TGTGCCAGCAACCCTGAATGGAGCAGGGGAGTTAGTGGCTACACCTTC	CASNPEWSRGVSGYTF
TRBV7-2	.	TRBJ2-7	.	TGTGCCAGCAGCCCAATCCGAGGGGAGCAGTACTTC	CASSPIRGEQYF
TRBV18	few	TRBJ1-5	.	TGTGCCAGCTCACCACCTCAAGAGAGCAATCAGCCCCAGCATTTT	CASSPPQESNQPQHF
TRBV15	.	TRBJ1-4	.	TGTGCCACCAGCAGAGATCGTCGCGGGGGTAACGAAAAACTGTTTTTT	CATSRDRRGGNEKLFF
TRBV3-1/TRBV3-2	.	TRBJ1-2	TRBD1	TGTGCCAGCAGCCAAAACCCGGGACAGGGTACGACTTGGAACTATGGCTACACCTTC	CASSQNPGQGTTWNYGYTF
TRBV10-2	.	TRBJ1-1	.	TGCGCCAGCAGACAGGGAATGGTCACTGAAGCTTTCTTT	CASRQGMVTEAFF
TRBV4-2	.	TRBJ1-2	.	TGTGCCAGCAGCCAAGAGGGGGGGGGAGCGTCTGGCTACACCTTC	CASSQEGGGASGYTF
TRBV18	.	TRBJ2-2	TRBD1	TGTGCCAGCTCACGATACCTTGGGCAGGGGGACACCGGGGAGCTGTTTTTT	CASSRYLGQGDTGELFF
TRBV29-1	.	TRBJ2-1	TRBD1	TGCAGCCAGAGAGGGGGCCCTATGGGAAATGAGCAGTTCTTC	CSQRGGPMGNEQFF
TRBV5-6	.	TRBJ1-2	.	TGTGCCAGCAGCTTGTGGGGCACATCACGCGGCTATGGCTACACCTTC	CASSLWGTSRGYGYTF
TRBV2	.	TRBJ2-7	TRBD1	TGTGCCAGCAACCAGGGGGACTACGAGCAGTACTTC	CASNQGDYEQYF
TRBV11-2	.	TRBJ2-2	TRBD2	TGTGCCAGCAGCCCAGGGCGACTAGCGGGACTTCCTGGAGGGGAGCTGTTTTTT	CASSPGRLAGLPGGELFF
TRBV10-1	.	TRBJ2-1	.	TGCGCCAGCAGTGATCCCCAGGGCAATGAGCAGTTCTTC	CASSDPQGNEQFF
TRBV6-5	.	TRBJ2-7	TRBD1	TGTGCCAGCAGTTACGCAGGGGGCCCCTACGAGCAGTACTTC	CASSYAGGPYEQYF
TRBV15	.	TRBJ2-5	.	TGTGCCACCAGCAGCTATGGACAGACGGCGGAGACCCAGTACTTC	CATSSYGQTAETQYF
TRBV18	.	TRBJ2-1	TRBD1	TGTGCCAGCTCACCCCGGACAGGGACTCCCTACAATGAGCAGTTCTTC	CASSPRTGTPYNEQFF
TRBV5-1	.	TRBJ1-3	.	TGCGCCAGCAGCGAGGGTACAACTGGAAACACCATATATTTT	CASSEGTTGNTIYF
TRBV7-2	.	TRBJ2-7	.	TGTGCCAGCAGCTTCCGGGCGGGGTCGGGCTACGAGCAGTACTTC	CASSFRAGSGYEQYF
TRBV27	.	TRBJ2-7	TRBD1	TGTGCCAGCACTCGACCTTCAGGGGGCTACGAGCAGTACTTC	CASTRPSGGYEQYF
TRBV6-5	.	TRBJ1-2	.	TGTGCCAGCGTTAATTTAGGAGGGAACTATGGCTACACCTTC	CASVNLGGNYGYTF
TRBV5-8	.	TRBJ2-3	.	TGTGCCAGCAGTTTGGGAGAAACTAGCACAGATACGCAGTATTTT	CASSLGETSTDTQYF
TRBV23-1	.	TRBJ2-2	.	TGCGCCAGCAGTCAATTTCGGGGAGGCACCGGGGAGCTGTTTTTT	CASSQFRGGTGELFF
TRBV5-1	.	TRBJ1-6	.	TGCGCCAGCAGCTTGGCAGGGGCGGCTTCACCCCTCCACTTT	CASSLAGAASPLHF
TRBV11-2	.	TRBJ2-5	TRBD2	TGTGCCAGCAGCTTAGATCACTTAGCGGGGGGGTTTGTAGGAGAGACCCAGTACTTC	CASSLDHLAGGFVGETQYF
TRBV10-3	.	TRBJ2-1	TRBD2	TGTGCCATCAGTGAGTACAGGACTAGCGGGGTTAATGAGCAGTTCTTC	CAISEYRTSGVNEQFF